The 23 T cell receptor beta chains listed next were all sequenced from one sample in a study of T cells in Graves' hyperthyroidism and ophthalmopathy. TCR beta CDR3 regions were amplified from RNA. TCR CDR3 regions were first amplified by RT-PCR with HTBI primers. TCRdb reprocessed the multiplex PCR reads via MiXCR and lists one record per CDR3 protein. Of fewer than 350,000 distinct CDR3 sequences listed, roughly 15% are singletons. Sequenced: blood. These receptors were taken from a woman aged 45-60 years with Graves' hyperthyroidism that later progressed to Graves' ophthalmopathy.

In its sample, this clonotype was seen once. The V gene is TRBV24-1, the J gene TRBJ2-2; the match to TRBD1 covers 9 bases. The length of the CDR3 is 17 residues. Looked up from germline, CDR1 is KGHDR and CDR2 is SFDVKD. V shed 3 bases and J 3 bases; nucleotides not matched to a gene: 7. CDR3 nucleotide sequence: TGTGCCACCAGTGATCACTCCGGGACAGGGTACACCGGGGAGCTGTTTTTT. Protein: CATSDHSGTGYTGELFF.

CDR3: CASSLEAPPSGGYTF. The CDR3 region has the DNA TGTGCCAGCAGCTTAGAGGCGCCACCATCGGGGGGCTACACCTTC. The chain uses TRBV7-2 and TRBJ1-2; unclear D gene. Germline V gene lookup returns CDR1 SGHTA and CDR2 FQGNSA. V lost 1 base, J lost 8 bases, and 17 bases lay in between. The CDR3 length is 15 residues. Based on the CDR3 plus reference TRBV7-2 and TRBJ1-2, the full variable domain is GAGVSQSPSNKVTEKGKDVELRCDPISGHTALYWYRQSLGQGLEFLIYFQGNSAPDKSGLPSDRFSAERTGGSVSTLTIQRTQQEDSAVYLCASSLEAPPSGGYTFGSGTRLTVV.

This clonotype was detected many times. The chain joins TRBV5-1 to TRBJ1-5; D not certain. Deletions cut 4 bases from V and 3 bases from J, with 8 bases between. Per the germline V gene, CDR1 is SGHRS and CDR2 is YFSETQ. The CDR3 spans 13 residues. CDR3 coding DNA: TGCGCCAGCAGCCCTGATCACAATCAGCCCCAGCATTTT. This gives the protein CASSPDHNQPQHF.

The chain employs TRBV29-1 and TRBJ1-2; a weak D match, TRBD1 (6 bases). V was shortened by 8 bases and J by 7 bases, with 29 bases between the two germline ends. Looked up from germline, CDR1 is SQVTM and CDR2 is ANQGSEA. This CDR3 comprises 16 residues. The CDR3: CSSGHLCGGQMGGYTF. For the CDR3, the DNA is TGCAGCTCCGGACACCTATGTGGGGGGCAAATGGGTGGCTACACCTTC.

The chain links TRBV20-1 to TRBJ1-6; 7 bases line up with TRBD1. This CDR3 is built from 15 residues. The V segment lost 6 bases and the J segment 5 bases; nucleotides outside the gene matches: 10. The germline CDR1 and CDR2 sequences are DFQATT and SNEGSKA (reference sequence). The CDR3 protein is CSAPDRVVHNSPLHF. The CDR3 nucleotides are TGCAGTGCGCCCGACAGGGTCGTACATAATTCACCCCTCCACTTT.

This clonotype was seen many times. This sequence joins TRBV28 and TRBJ2-7, with D perhaps TRBD1 or TRBD2 (5 bases each). The CDR3 length is 15 residues. The ends were cut back, 6 bases at V and 2 bases at J, with 17 bases in the middle. Germline V gives CDR1 MDHEN, CDR2 SYDVKM. In nucleotides, the CDR3 is TGTGCCAGCAGGACTCCGGGACGTGGAACCTACGAGCAGTACTTC. Protein: CASRTPGRGTYEQYF.

In DNA form, the CDR3 reads TGTGCCAGCAGCTCACCCCGGACAGGGGGCCTGGAGACCCAGTACTTC. It translates to CASSSPRTGGLETQYF. The rearrangement uses TRBV6-1 and TRBJ2-5; 11 positions agree with TRBD1. The CDR3 contains 16 residues. V lost 6 bases, J lost 5 bases, and 11 bases stayed unmatched. CDR1 is MNHNS and CDR2 is SASEGT in the germline V gene.

This clonotype was found many times. The chain uses TRBV29-1 and TRBJ2-1; D gene unclear. CDR1 is SQVTM and CDR2 is ANQGSEA in the germline V gene. The V end lost 0 bases, the J end lost 2 bases, and 11 bases lay between the germline ends. The CDR3 is 15 amino acids. The CDR3, as DNA: TGCAGCGTTGAAGATCGTCGGACGGCCTACAATGAGCAGTTCTTC. Translation gives CSVEDRRTAYNEQFF.

The chain joins TRBV6-4 to TRBJ2-1, with 8 bases matching TRBD2. The V gene end was trimmed by 5 bases and the J gene end by 4 bases; junction bases not matched to a gene: 7. The CDR3 covers 15 residues. The germline V gene encodes CDR1 MRHNA and CDR2 SNTAGT. CDR3 DNA sequence: TGTGCCAGCAGTAGTCTAGCGGGTAAATACAATGAGCAGTTCTTC. Amino acid sequence: CASSSLAGKYNEQFF.

This clonotype was detected ten times or more. V is TRBV12-3 or TRBV12-4 and J is TRBJ1-2, with 7 nucleotides matching TRBD1. The CDR3 loop spans 13 amino acids. Germline trimming cut 4 bases from V and 4 bases from J; bases unmatched to any gene: 3. In DNA, the CDR3 is TGTGCCAGCAGTTCGACAGGGCGCTATGGCTACACCTTC. Its protein product is CASSSTGRYGYTF.

There are many counts of this clonotype. The chain recombines TRBV20-1 with TRBJ2-3, with TRBD2 identical over 11 bases. CDR1 and CDR2 from the germline V gene are DFQATT and SNEGSKA (reference sequence). Trimming at V came to 1 base and at J to 6 bases, leaving 6 bases not matched to a gene. This CDR3 has 15 amino acids. The CDR3 region is CSARALAGVQDTQYF. CDR3 in DNA: TGCAGTGCTAGAGCACTAGCGGGAGTTCAGGATACGCAGTATTTT.

Ten or more counts support this clonotype. The V call is TRBV9, the J call TRBJ2-1; D is undetermined. Trimming cost V 0 bases and J 8 bases, with 12 bases left between them. The CDR3 has 14 amino acids. Germline values: CDR1 SGDLS, CDR2 YYNGEE. The CDR3 protein is CASSVAGFLDEQFF. Here the CDR3 DNA reads TGTGCCAGCAGCGTAGCGGGTTTTCTGGATGAGCAGTTCTTC.

This clonotype has just a few counts. V usage is TRBV5-1 and J usage is TRBJ2-2; the D is unclear. With 2 bases removed from V and 0 bases from J, the gap between germline ends came to 8 bases. This CDR3 has 15 residues. CDR1 and CDR2 from the germline V gene are SGHRS and YFSETQ. CDR3 DNA sequence: TGCGCCAGCAGCTTCCAGAGAGCGAACACCGGGGAGCTGTTTTTT. It is translated as CASSFQRANTGELFF.

This clonotype was counted many times. This chain connects TRBV20-1 to TRBJ1-2, with TRBD1 matching over 8 bases. V shed 4 bases and J 4 bases; nucleotides not matched to a gene: 8. Germline loops: CDR1 DFQATT, CDR2 SNEGSKA (reference sequence). There are 14 residues in the CDR3. CDR3 loop: CSATGQVKTYGYTF. CDR3 in DNA: TGCAGTGCTACGGGACAGGTTAAAACCTATGGCTACACCTTC.

The chain recombines TRBV30 with TRBJ1-1, with TRBD1 matching over 8 bases. Trimming took 2 bases from V and 3 from J; bases not matched to a gene: 2. This CDR3 comprises 13 residues. Germline values: CDR1 GTSNPN, CDR2 SVGIG (reference sequence). Here the CDR3 DNA reads TGTGCCTGGAGTCAGGACAGGGACACTGAAGCTTTCTTT. Amino acid sequence: CAWSQDRDTEAFF.

This clonotype was seen ten or more times. V is TRBV20-1 and J is TRBJ2-2; D gene unclear. CDR1 is DFQATT and CDR2 is SNEGSKA in the germline V gene (reference sequence). The CDR3 is 12 residues long. V was trimmed by 7 bases and J by 3 bases, leaving 9 bases between them. The CDR3 loop is CSVLKYTGELFF. CDR3 nucleotide sequence: TGCAGTGTGCTCAAGTACACCGGGGAGCTGTTTTTT.

This clonotype was seen a handful of times. The J gene is TRBJ2-1, the V gene TRBV12-3 or TRBV12-4; 8 positions match TRBD2. The CDR3 loop spans 16 amino acids. V was pared by 3 bases and J by 1 base, with 5 bases of the junction left unmatched. The CDR3 region has the DNA TGTGCCAGCAGTTTTGTAGCGGGACTATCCTACAATGAGCAGTTCTTC. It translates to CASSFVAGLSYNEQFF.

This clonotype was observed at least ten times. J is TRBJ2-2 and V is TRBV28; maybe TRBD1 (6 bases). CDR1 and CDR2 from the germline V gene are MDHEN and SYDVKM. The CDR3 sequence is 15 residues long. V dropped 7 bases and J dropped 1 base, with 13 bases sitting between them. The CDR3 sequence is CASKGGAVNTGELFF. CDR3 nucleotides: TGTGCCAGCAAAGGGGGAGCAGTGAACACCGGGGAGCTGTTTTTT.

This sequence joins TRBV11-2 and TRBJ2-7; 12 bases are shared with TRBD2. Looked up from germline, CDR1 is SGHAT and CDR2 is FQNNGV. V shed 2 bases, J shed 5 bases, and the junction held 4 bases outside the gene matches. This CDR3 region has 15 residues. The CDR3, as DNA: TGTGCCAGCAGCTTATCGGGGACTAGCGGGCACGAGCAGTACTTC. Translation: CASSLSGTSGHEQYF.

Many counts were recorded for this clonotype. This chain uses TRBV2 with TRBJ2-7; tentative D call: TRBD1 (5 bases). CDR1 is SNHLY, CDR2 FYNNEI, per germline. The CDR3 covers 15 residues. V was trimmed by 3 bases and J by 2 bases, leaving 14 bases between them. CDR3 bases: TGTGCCAGCAGTGACCCGACAGCTACCCCCTACGAGCAGTACTTC. It is translated as CASSDPTATPYEQYF.

The chain combines TRBV7-9 with TRBJ2-2; 12 bases fit TRBD2. Trimming cost V 2 bases and J 3 bases; bases outside gene matches: 10. The germline CDR1 and CDR2 sequences are SEHNR and FQNEAQ (reference sequence). The length of the CDR3 is 19 residues. The CDR3 DNA sequence: TGTGCCAGCAGCTTATATGGGATGACTAGCGGGAGTTACACCGGGGAGCTGTTTTTT. Translated, it gives CASSLYGMTSGSYTGELFF.

This clonotype showed up many times. It is unclear where the CDR3 begins or ends on the DNA, so no DNA is shown, and the CDR3 is as TCRdb lists it. The chain carries TRBV30 and TRBJ1-1; the table's D call, TRBD1, has no DNA check behind it. CDR1 and CDR2 from the germline V gene are GTSNPN and SVGIG (reference sequence). Both ends counted, the CDR3 spans 11 residues. The chain's CDR3 is CAWGGGSSGFF.

This clonotype was counted ten times or more. This chain joins TRBV5-1 and TRBJ1-6, with a weak D call TRBD1 (6 bases). In germline, CDR1 is SGHRS, CDR2 YFSETQ. The CDR3 consists of 15 residues. V shed 4 bases and J shed 7 bases, with 15 bases lying between them. As DNA, the CDR3 is TGCGCCAGCAGCGAAGAGCAGGGGTTGAATTCACCCCTCCACTTT. It yields the protein CASSEEQGLNSPLHF.